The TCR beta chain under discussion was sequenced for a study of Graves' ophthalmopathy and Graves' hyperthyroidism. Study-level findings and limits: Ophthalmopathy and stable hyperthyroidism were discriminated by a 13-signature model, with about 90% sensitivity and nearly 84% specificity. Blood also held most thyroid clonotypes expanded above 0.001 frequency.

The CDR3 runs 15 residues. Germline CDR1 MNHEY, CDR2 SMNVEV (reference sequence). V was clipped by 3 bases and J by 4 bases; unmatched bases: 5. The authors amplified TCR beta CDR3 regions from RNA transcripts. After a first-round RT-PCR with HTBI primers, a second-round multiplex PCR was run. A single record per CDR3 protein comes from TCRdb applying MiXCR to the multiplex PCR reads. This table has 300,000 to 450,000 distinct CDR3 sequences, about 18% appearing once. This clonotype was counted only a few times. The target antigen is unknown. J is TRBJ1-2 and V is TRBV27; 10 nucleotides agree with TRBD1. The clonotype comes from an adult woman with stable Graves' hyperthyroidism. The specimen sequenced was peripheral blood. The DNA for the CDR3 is TGTGCCAGCAGTTTCTTGACAGGGGGCGGCTATGGCTACACCTTC. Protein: CASSFLTGGGYGYTF.